This T cell receptor beta chain was sequenced for a study of cytomegalovirus exposure and HLA in healthy donors (dated by TCRdb to about 2017). With respect to the entire study: An earlier analysis of approximately 640 of the donors reported 250 to 300 Gb of sequence data and some 100 million unique TCR beta sequences from about 200 million T cells. To predict cytomegalovirus infection status, the study combined high-throughput TCR immunosequencing, statistical association of individual TCRs with disease status, and machine learning. Of the roughly 390 genotyped donors, approximately 82% fell in the genetic ancestry cluster associated with self-reported Caucasian donors. A later analysis re-examined previously published TCR beta repertoires from about 670 donors and added high-resolution HLA genotyping to investigate patterns of TCR occurrence. Genome-wide SNP genotypes for about 65% of the 666 donors were used in a later genetic analysis, which treated that subset as a discovery cohort. Because of strong linkage in the cohort, roughly five DR-DQ haplotypes were treated as single units for association and clustering. Roughly 300 gigabases of sequencing data and around 85 million unique TCR sequences made up an early release that covered fewer than 650 HLA-typed donors. Every discovery cohort repertoire had been produced on one sequencing platform. In addition to the first cohort of 666 subjects, a separate validation cohort of approximately 110 different subjects was used. Using immunosequencing, the study profiled T cell repertoires from about 610 subjects and related those repertoires to cytomegalovirus serostatus. Alongside the repertoire data, information on donor age, sex, ethnicity and CMV serostatus was compiled. Among roughly 400 genotyped donors of the cohort, an average of around 240,000 unique TCR beta nucleotide sequences were sequenced per donor, about a sixth of them non-productive. The study was designed to test whether signatures of past pathogen exposure could be identified by cataloging public T cell receptors. HLA typing covered class I and class II loci at four-digit resolution. Rather than using new phenotypic data, the later analysis identified candidate immune exposures from TCR beta sequences and from how often those sequences occurred across donors. An earlier analysis of some 500 of the donors applied high-throughput TCR beta sequencing to assess whether each TCR beta V gene segment acted as functional or pseudogenic. Typing coverage varied by locus: roughly 620-630 donors for A, B, C, DRB1 and DQB1; more than 500 for DQA1; over 600 for DPA1; around 490 for DPB1. Study-wide conclusions, independent of this receptor: Because counts were too low, roughly 18 rarely observed V segments, including chromosome 9 orphons, were left out of the earlier analysis of some 600 of the donors. A later analysis found that HLA-associated TCR beta chains were more clonally expanded and had lower generation probabilities than equally common non-associated chains. Presence/absence analyses assumed roughly uniform sequencing depth across donors, an assumption that may not hold. Most CMV-associated TCR beta chains appeared to be HLA-restricted in a later analysis, and the HLA associations seemed to be driven largely by CMV exposure. A total of around 150 TCR beta chains were listed by the study as associated with cytomegalovirus. In an earlier analysis of several hundred of the donors, most TCR beta V segments were observed in productive rearrangements about 90% or about 30% of the time, broadly matching IMGT annotations. A later analysis reported that several top co-occurrence clusters appeared linked to parvovirus B19, influenza, CMV and Epstein-Barr virus. In a later genetic analysis, fewer N-insertions in productive TCRs were reported among donors in an Asian-associated ancestry cluster than the roughly 640-donor mean. At a false discovery rate of 0.05, a later analysis linked under 20,000 TCR beta sequences to specific HLA alleles. Strong co-occurrence of HLA alleles, especially DR and DQ, made assigning TCR associations to individual alleles difficult. The cohort was sequenced for TCR beta chains only, and without alpha or paired-chain data the features that could be detected were limited. A few of the identified cytomegalovirus-associated TCR beta chains were confirmed in vitro to be specific for cytomegalovirus antigens. Because the 87-base-pair reads could not distinguish some IMGT-functional V segments, including TRBV6-2 and TRBV6-3, those segments were excluded. The authors suggested that the approach could potentially be generalized to other disease states and immunological phenotypes. The only immune exposure information available for the cohort was CMV serostatus. A further reported finding was that TCR beta sequences accurately predicted the HLA-A and HLA-B alleles for most subjects in the first cohort. Most TCR sequences were observed very rarely across donors, whereas some public TCRs were present in many individuals. In a later genetic analysis, a missense DCLRE1C variant was associated with V-gene and J-gene trimming of TCR beta chains, and the association was replicated in an independent cohort. Cytomegalovirus status was reported to be diagnosed by the classifier with high specificity and sensitivity in both the original and validation cohorts. According to a later analysis, TCR association rates differed among HLA loci, with DRB1 alleles showing the most associated TCRs and HLA-C alleles showing the fewest. Linkage disequilibrium might explain the correlated functional status among segregating V segments, but an unknown experimental factor could not be ruled out. A cluster of highly shared sequence variants was judged likely to be a technical artifact of the sequencing pipeline. HLA typing was unavailable for some donors at each locus, so association tests used only the typed subset.

About this clone itself: Its antigen target is currently unknown. Per-nucleotide qualities are absent, and no much larger clonotype sits a single base away.

The cohort consisted of 600 or so healthy bone marrow donors. All cohort members were sampled while nominally healthy, although unrecorded immune exposures were likely present. CMV serostatus was positive for 289 and negative for about half of the roughly 700 cohort members, and was not recorded for this donor. A peripheral blood sample was provided by each donor, and peripheral blood mononuclear cells were used for TCR beta sequencing. Genomic DNA was extracted from the blood cell samples with the Qiagen DNeasy Blood Extraction Kit. The library was prepared using the immunoSEQ multiplex PCR assay. The multiplex PCR relied on a mix of 60 forward primers for TCR Vbeta segments and 13 reverse primers for TCR Jbeta segments. A multiplex PCR assay on genomic DNA amplified the CDR3 region of rearranged TCR beta genes. Amplified TCR beta libraries were sequenced as 87-base-pair reads on the Illumina HiSeq System. The study's own analysis went as follows. A later analysis tallied around 82 million unique TCR beta chains across the roughly 610 repertoires, and roughly 11 million of those chains were shared by two or more donors. A nearest-neighbor algorithm error-corrected the raw reads and collapsed the reads into unique sequences, merging closely related sequences to remove PCR and sequencing errors. CDR3 sequences were aligned to IMGT reference sequences to assign V, D and J gene segments. For a sequence to be retained, a match of at least six nucleotides was required to both a V gene segment and a J gene segment. A rearrangement was called productive if the CDR3 had no stop codons and remained in frame with V and J, and every other rearrangement was called non-productive. Following IMGT convention, CDR3 was defined as the stretch from the second conserved V-encoded cysteine to the conserved J-encoded phenylalanine. The earlier analysis of approximately 590 of the donors excluded any sequence lacking an unambiguous match to a single V gene segment. An earlier analysis of roughly 590 of the donors called V segments functional above 56.7% productive rearrangements and segregating when the between-donor standard deviation exceeded 5%. A statistical classification framework was developed to diagnose cytomegalovirus status using the catalog of TCR beta chain sequences. In a later analysis, V and J genes were assigned by comparing TCR nucleotide sequences against IMGT/GENE-DB human TR gene sequences. The TCRdist pipeline was used in a later analysis to assign CDR3 sequences and most-parsimonious VDJ recombination scenarios. In a later analysis, every TCR beta chain was defined by the combination of its CDR3 amino acid sequence and its V-gene family, and reads without a unique V-gene family were dropped. As a way to deal with suspected cross-contamination and a sequencing artifact, a later analysis dropped approximately 570 nucleotide sequences that were highly shared and had low generation probability. A later analysis calculated a clonal expansion index for each public chain from normalized within-repertoire ranks of inferred template counts. A later analysis computed generation probabilities with a VDJ recombination model fitted to out-of-frame rearrangements, and checked the results against IGoR. A later analysis scored TCR-TCR, TCR-HLA and TCR-CMV co-occurrence with hypergeometric tests, applying a repertoire-size bias correction to TCR pairs. A later analysis estimated false discovery rates by permuting HLA or CMV assignments 20 times. In a later analysis, co-occurring TCRs were grouped using DBSCAN, with TCRdist sequence similarity added in when clustering inside HLA-allele-positive subsets. Repertoires with fewer than 30,000 or more than 120,000 public chains were left out of co-occurrence clustering, as were roughly five repertoires with anomalous nucleotide sharing. The clones in this table, taken by TCRdb from immuneACCESS, are in-frame only. Not every clone is retained; where verified, under half of the shortfall comes from an unresolved V gene, and the cause of the rest is unknown. V and J calls and clone size are given by that table; D and trimming were obtained from the DNA. This sample has about 180,000 clones in its table, and 55% to 75% of those were observed once. The ten most abundant clones make up about 2.5% of the sample.

The germline V gene specifies LGHNA as CDR1 and YSLEER as CDR2. Including the terminal cysteine and phenylalanine, the CDR3 comprises 15 residues. The CDR3 DNA has 45 bases and is translated from base 1. Trimming removed 0 bases from V and 6 bases from J; the gene matches leave 3 bases unexplained. The material sequenced was PBMCs. Here the chain combines TRBV4-3 and TRBJ2-2, with 8 junctional bases fitting TRBD2. This clonotype originated in a human donor in good health. The CDR3 protein sequence reads: CASSQESGGAGELFF. At the DNA level, the sequence is TGCGCCAGCAGCCAAGAGTCCGGGGGGGCCGGGGAGCTGTTTTTT.